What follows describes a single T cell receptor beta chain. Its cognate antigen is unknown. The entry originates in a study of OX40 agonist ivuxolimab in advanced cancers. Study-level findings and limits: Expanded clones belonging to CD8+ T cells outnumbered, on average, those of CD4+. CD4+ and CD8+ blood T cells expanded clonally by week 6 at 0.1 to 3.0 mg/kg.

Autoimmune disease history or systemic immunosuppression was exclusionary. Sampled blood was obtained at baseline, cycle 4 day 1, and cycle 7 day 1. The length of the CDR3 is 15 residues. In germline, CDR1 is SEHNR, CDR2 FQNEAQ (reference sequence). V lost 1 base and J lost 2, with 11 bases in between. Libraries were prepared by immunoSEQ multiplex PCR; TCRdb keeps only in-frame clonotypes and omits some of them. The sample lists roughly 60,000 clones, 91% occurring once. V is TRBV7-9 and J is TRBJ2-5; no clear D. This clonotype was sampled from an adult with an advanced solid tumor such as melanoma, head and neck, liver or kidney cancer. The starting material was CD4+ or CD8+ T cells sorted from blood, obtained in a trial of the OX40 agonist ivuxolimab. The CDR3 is CASSLGSTSQETQYF. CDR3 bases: TGTGCCAGCAGCTTAGGGTCCACTTCGCAAGAGACCCAGTACTTC.